The 17 T cell receptor beta chains listed next were all sequenced from one sample in a study of post-analysis software for immune sequencing data. General study findings and limits: In patients, TRBV5-6, TRBV5-1 and TRBV20-1 belonged to five TRBV segments found more frequently than in controls.

Carried by the TCR beta cDNA libraries were unique molecular identifiers. From the PCR reads, TCRdb called clonotypes with MiXCR, one entry per CDR3 protein. The sample has about 570,000 distinct CDR3 sequences, less than 40% seen once; the top ten hold less than 6%. The antigens for these receptors are not known. The sequenced sample was blood. These receptor sequences come from a girl aged 2-17 years with multiple sclerosis.

The chain has TRBV2 and TRBJ1-2; 7 nucleotides line up with TRBD1. The CDR3 runs 14 residues. Trimming cost V 6 bases and J 6 bases; bases outside gene matches: 10. Germline CDR1 is SNHLY and CDR2 is FYNNEI. In DNA form, the CDR3 reads TGTGCCAGCAGCGCTCTTCAGGGGGTCCATGGCTACACCTTC. Its translation: CASSALQGVHGYTF.

This sequence joins TRBV3-1 and TRBJ2-7, with 8 positions matching TRBD1. CDR1 and CDR2 (germline): LGHDT, YNNKEL (reference sequence). The CDR3 extends over 15 amino acids. With V trimmed by 0 bases and J by 6 bases, 7 bases remained unmatched. The CDR3 loop reads CASSQEGQGAREQYF. CDR3 coding DNA: TGTGCCAGCAGCCAAGAAGGCCAGGGGGCTCGCGAGCAGTACTTC.

The chain links TRBV5-1 to TRBJ2-3, with 8 positions matching TRBD1. CDR3 length: 15 residues. Germline CDR1 SGHRS, CDR2 YFSETQ. Germline trimming cut 7 bases from V and 6 bases from J; bases unmatched to any gene: 13. DNA for the CDR3: TGCGCCAGCGGCCGCGACAACAGGGGGTCGGATACGCAGTATTTT. Translated: CASGRDNRGSDTQYF.

CDR3 bases: TGTGCCAGCAGCCTTTTGGAGGGCATTGAAGCTTTCTTT. Protein sequence: CASSLLEGIEAFF. This chain uses TRBV5-6 with TRBJ1-1; D remains ambiguous. The CDR3 spans 13 residues. Trimming cost V 4 bases and J 7 bases, with 14 bases left between them. Germline V CDR1 and CDR2: SGHDT, YYEEEE.

V and J are TRBV6-1 and TRBJ2-1; TRBD2 aligns across 8 bases. The V gene's germline CDR1 is MNHNS and CDR2 SASEGT. Trimming at V came to 1 base and at J to 8 bases, leaving 10 bases not matched to a gene. This CDR3 has 16 amino acids. The CDR3 bases are TGTGCCAGCAGTGAAGGGGGCGGGGGGCCTCTGGATGAGCAGTTCTTC. Protein sequence: CASSEGGGGPLDEQFF.

This clonotype was observed a few times. This chain connects TRBV4-1 to TRBJ1-2; no firm D call. The V end lost 1 base, the J end lost 8 bases, and 11 bases lay between the germline ends. The CDR3 is 13 amino acids. Germline CDR1 and CDR2: MGHRA and YSYEKL. The CDR3 loop is CASSQVSLPGYTF. The CDR3 DNA is TGCGCCAGCAGCCAAGTCTCCCTTCCGGGCTACACCTTC.

This clonotype was observed a few times. This sequence joins TRBV20-1 and TRBJ1-5, with 8 bases that match TRBD1. Germline loops: CDR1 DFQATT, CDR2 SNEGSKA (reference sequence). CDR3 size: 15 residues. V shed 6 bases, J shed 6 bases, and the junction held 13 bases outside the gene matches. Written as DNA, the CDR3 is TGCAGTGCGAGCCGGGATGGACAGGGAGGTCAGCCCCAGCATTTT. Translated, it gives CSASRDGQGGQPQHF.

V usage is TRBV5-1 and J usage is TRBJ1-1; no reliable D call. V was clipped by 5 bases and J by 4 bases, with 15 bases between them. Germline lookup yields CDR1 SGHRS and CDR2 YFSETQ. The length of the CDR3 is 14 residues. DNA for the CDR3: TGCGCCAGCAGTCATTGGGAGGTTCCCACTGAAGCTTTCTTT. Translation gives CASSHWEVPTEAFF.

The chain is built from TRBV20-1 and TRBJ1-5; 7 bases agree with TRBD1. The trim removed 2 bases at V and 1 base at J, leaving 2 bases unmatched. The CDR3 has 14 amino acids. CDR1 DFQATT and CDR2 SNEGSKA come from the germline V gene (reference sequence). CDR3: CSARRGQSNQPQHF. The DNA for the CDR3 is TGCAGTGCTAGAAGGGGACAGAGCAATCAGCCCCAGCATTTT.

The chain combines TRBV6-5 with TRBJ2-3; 8 bases are shared with TRBD2. Unmatched junction bases numbered 6, after V lost 2 bases and J lost 5 bases. Germline CDR1 is MNHEY and CDR2 is SVGAGI. The CDR3 is 15 amino acids. CDR3 amino acids: CASSYKRGHGDTQYF. The CDR3 DNA is TGTGCCAGCAGTTACAAGCGGGGGCATGGAGATACGCAGTATTTT.

This chain joins TRBV27 and TRBJ1-5; 8 bases fit TRBD1. Per germline, CDR1 MNHEY and CDR2 SMNVEV (reference sequence). The CDR3 has 15 residues. With V trimmed by 5 bases and J by 6 bases, 9 bases remained unmatched. CDR3 amino acids: CASSLLQGEGQPQHF. The CDR3 nucleotides read TGTGCCAGCAGTCTCCTACAGGGGGAGGGTCAGCCCCAGCATTTT.

This chain joins TRBV5-1 and TRBJ1-1; D not resolved. Germline V CDR1 and CDR2: SGHRS, YFSETQ. Trimming took 4 bases from V and 0 from J, leaving 13 bases between them. The CDR3 sequence is 15 residues long. In DNA form, the CDR3 reads TGCGCCAGCAGCACGGACCGACCCATGAACACTGAAGCTTTCTTT. As protein: CASSTDRPMNTEAFF.

This chain joins TRBV11-1 and TRBJ2-3; tentatively, D is TRBD1 (6 bases). From germline, CDR1 is SGHAT and CDR2 FQDESV (reference sequence). With 4 bases removed from V and 4 bases from J, the gap between germline ends came to 12 bases. The CDR3 extends over 14 amino acids. The CDR3 nucleotides are TGTGCCAGCAGCTGGTTGGGGGCCTCAGATACGCAGTATTTT. It yields the protein CASSWLGASDTQYF.

This chain links TRBV5-1 with TRBJ2-1, with TRBD2 matching over 8 bases. After removal of 3 bases from V and 4 bases from J, the junction contained 9 bases not matched to a gene. This CDR3 comprises 16 residues. The germline V gene has CDR1 SGHRS and CDR2 YFSETQ. In nucleotides, the CDR3 is TGCGCCAGCAGCTCAGCGGGAGATGGGACTTACAATGAGCAGTTCTTC. It is translated as CASSSAGDGTYNEQFF.

The genes are TRBV5-6 and TRBJ2-3; D is perhaps TRBD2 (5 bases). V shed 5 bases and J shed 14 bases, with 21 bases lying between them. Per germline, CDR1 SGHDT and CDR2 YYEEEE. The CDR3 extends over 13 amino acids. CDR3 nucleotides: TGTGCCAGCAGACTCTTCCAACTAGGATGGGTGTATTTT. This gives the protein CASRLFQLGWVYF. The full variable domain, in which reference TRBV5-6 and TRBJ2-3 provide the parts outside the CDR3, is DAGVTQSPTHLIKTRGQQVTLRCSPKSGHDTVSWYQQALGQGPQFIFQYYEEEERQRGNFPDRFSGHQFPNYSSELNVNALLLGDSALYLCASRLFQLGWVYFGPGTRLTVL.

This chain links TRBV2 with TRBJ2-3; D call uncertain. CDR3 size: 16 residues. CDR1 and CDR2 from the germline V gene are SNHLY and FYNNEI. The germline V and J ends were trimmed by 3 bases and 2 bases, with 15 bases remaining between them. CDR3 DNA sequence: TGTGCCAGCAGTGACTCTCAACCAAGTCCCACAGATACGCAGTATTTT. Translating it yields CASSDSQPSPTDTQYF.

This clonotype appeared a few times. The chain employs TRBV7-2 and TRBJ2-3; 11 positions agree with TRBD2. Germline CDR1 is SGHTA and CDR2 is FQGNSA. The CDR3 spans 16 residues. The V gene end was trimmed by 5 bases and the J gene end by 0 bases; junction bases not matched to a gene: 4. This chain's CDR3 is CASSMASGGSTDTQYF. CDR3 coding DNA: TGTGCCAGCAGCATGGCTAGCGGGGGGAGCACAGATACGCAGTATTTT.